The 31 T cell receptor beta chains below all came from one sample that was sequenced in a study of blood T cell repertoires in COVID-19. Data came from immunoSEQ multiplex PCR; TCRdb stores just in-frame clones and leaves some out. The sample contains 130,000 to 150,000 clones, just under 85% of which appear only once. The sequenced material came from peripheral blood. The receptors originated from a woman aged 40 to 49 with active or convalescent COVID-19.

The CDR3, as DNA: TGTGCCTGGAGAGACAGGGGGCGCGGAGCTGAAGCTTTCTTT. Translated, it gives CAWRDRGRGAEAFF. V gene TRBV30 combines with J gene TRBJ1-1; 10 positions agree with TRBD1. The J segment lost 6 bases and the V segment lost 3 bases, leaving 7 bases of the junction unmatched. The CDR3 length is 14 residues. The germline gives CDR1 GTSNPN, CDR2 SVGIG (reference sequence). Using reference TRBV30 and TRBJ1-1 for the parts outside the CDR3, the full variable domain is SQTIHQWPATLVQPVGSPLSLECTVEGTSNPNLYWYRQAAGRGLQLLFYSVGIGQISSEVPQNLSASRPQDRQFILSSKKLLLSDSGFYLCAWRDRGRGAEAFFGQGTRLTVV.

This rearrangement joins TRBV7-9 to TRBJ1-2, with TRBD1 matching over 11 bases. CDR1 and CDR2 (germline): SEHNR, FQNEAQ (reference sequence). V was pared by 5 bases and J by 0 bases, with 11 bases of the junction left unmatched. This CDR3 contains 18 residues. CDR3: CASSTDRGPPPANYGYTF. The CDR3, as DNA: TGTGCCAGCAGCACGGACAGGGGGCCTCCCCCAGCTAACTATGGCTACACCTTC.

A few counts support this clone. V usage is TRBV4-1 and J usage is TRBJ2-7; 10 bases are a match to TRBD1. V shed 4 bases and J 1 base; nucleotides not matched to a gene: 7. The CDR3 is 16 residues long. The V gene's germline CDR1 is MGHRA and CDR2 YSYEKL. The CDR3 coding sequence is TGCGCCAGCAGCCCAATGGGACAGGGGCCATCCTACGAGCAGTACTTC. This sequence encodes CASSPMGQGPSYEQYF.

The chain has TRBV2 and TRBJ2-5; 10 bases are shared with TRBD2. Trimming took 6 bases from V and 5 from J; bases not matched to a gene: 9. The CDR3 runs to 15 residues. Germline V gene sequence: CDR1 SNHLY, CDR2 FYNNEI. The CDR3 sequence is CASRPLAGDGETQYF. CDR3 nucleotide sequence: TGTGCCAGCAGGCCTCTAGCGGGAGATGGCGAGACCCAGTACTTC.

The rearrangement joins TRBV5-5 to TRBJ1-1, with 12 bases matching TRBD1. V gave up 4 bases and J gave up 8 bases; unmatched junction bases: 3. The CDR3 contains 13 residues. Germline CDR1 and CDR2: SGHKS and YYEKEE (reference sequence). The CDR3 sequence: CASSRDRGREAFF. CDR3 coding DNA: TGTGCCAGCAGCCGGGACAGGGGGCGGGAAGCTTTCTTT.

This rearrangement joins TRBV6-5 to TRBJ1-6; D remains unclear. V was trimmed by 2 bases and J by 10 bases, leaving 15 bases between them. Germline lookup yields CDR1 MNHEY and CDR2 SVGAGI. This CDR3 region has 15 residues. CDR3 sequence (DNA): TGTGCCAGCAGTTACGGTCGCGAGGGCTCATCACCCCTCCACTTT. It yields the protein CASSYGREGSSPLHF.

The chain links TRBV4-3 to TRBJ1-2; D may be TRBD1 (6 bases). Germline V gene data show CDR1 as LGHNA and CDR2 as YSLEER. V lost 0 bases to trimming and J lost 8 bases, with 16 bases between them. The CDR3 covers 15 residues. The CDR3 loop is CASSQDRTAESGYTF. DNA of the CDR3: TGCGCCAGCAGCCAAGATCGGACAGCTGAGAGCGGCTACACCTTC.

The J gene is TRBJ2-3, the V gene TRBV28; the match to TRBD2 covers 10 bases. This CDR3 has 15 residues. Germline values: CDR1 MDHEN, CDR2 SYDVKM. Losses at the gene ends were 4 bases for V and 4 bases for J; bases not matched to a gene: 5. The CDR3 bases are TGTGCCAGCAGTTCCCCTAGCGGGAGATCAGATACGCAGTATTTT. It specifies CASSSPSGRSDTQYF.

The chain links TRBV5-1 to TRBJ2-5; 11 bases are shared with TRBD2. Germline lookup yields CDR1 SGHRS and CDR2 YFSETQ. The CDR3 runs 17 residues. V shed 3 bases and J 2 bases; nucleotides not matched to a gene: 9. CDR3 DNA: TGCGCCAGCAGCTCGGGACTAGCGGTTCGAATTCAAGAGACCCAGTACTTC. It translates to CASSSGLAVRIQETQYF.

The chain combines TRBV6-5 with TRBJ2-7; 12 bases match TRBD2. V trimming: 5 bases; J trimming: 4 bases; junction bases outside the gene matches: 3. Germline V gives CDR1 MNHEY, CDR2 SVGAGI. This CDR3 is built from 14 residues. The CDR3 coding sequence is TGTGCCAGCAGTCCAACTAGCGGGAGGTACGAGCAGTACTTC. Translating it yields CASSPTSGRYEQYF.

This rearrangement joins TRBV7-2 to TRBJ2-7; possible D gene TRBD1, 6 bases. V lost 5 bases, J lost 0 bases, and 17 bases lay in between. The CDR3 length is 16 residues. CDR1 SGHTA and CDR2 FQGNSA come from the germline V gene. CDR3 residues: CASSRYSTGSSYEQYF. DNA for the CDR3: TGTGCCAGCAGCCGCTATTCTACAGGGAGCTCCTACGAGCAGTACTTC.

This sequence joins TRBV5-1 and TRBJ1-1; 8 bases line up with TRBD1. The CDR3 contains 16 residues. The germline CDR1 and CDR2 sequences are SGHRS and YFSETQ. Losses at the gene ends were 1 base for V and 0 bases for J; bases not matched to a gene: 5. CDR3 residues: CASSLTTGALNTEAFF. The CDR3 nucleotides read TGCGCCAGCAGCTTGACGACAGGGGCCTTGAACACTGAAGCTTTCTTT. Using reference TRBV5-1 and TRBJ1-1 for the parts outside the CDR3, the full variable domain is KAGVTQTPRYLIKTRGQQVTLSCSPISGHRSVSWYQQTPGQGLQFLFEYFSETQRNKGNFPGRFSGRQFSNSRSEMNVSTLELGDSALYLCASSLTTGALNTEAFFGQGTRLTVV.

The V gene is TRBV7-9, the J gene TRBJ1-3; D is unclear. Germline values: CDR1 SEHNR, CDR2 FQNEAQ (reference sequence). Trimming took off 3 bases at V and 3 bases at J, with 9 bases between the two ends. The CDR3 contains 14 residues. As DNA, the CDR3 is TGTGCCAGCAGCTTGTATAGCCATGGAAACACCATATATTTT. Its protein is CASSLYSHGNTIYF. Looking up the rest from reference TRBV7-9 and TRBJ1-3 gives the full variable domain: DTGVSQNPRHKITKRGQNVTFRCDPISEHNRLYWYRQTLGQGPEFLTYFQNEAQLEKSRLLSDRFSAERPKGSFSTLEIQRTEQGDSAMYLCASSLYSHGNTIYFGEGSWLTVV.

This sequence joins TRBV3-1 (or the pseudogene TRBV3-2) and TRBJ1-1; no reliable D call. The CDR3 is 15 amino acids. V was trimmed by 1 base and J by 1 base, leaving 10 bases between them. Germline CDR1 is LGHDT and CDR2 is YNNKEL (reference sequence). CDR3 sequence: CASSQALRGNTEAFF. The CDR3 DNA reads as TGTGCCAGCAGCCAAGCCCTCCGGGGGAACACTGAAGCTTTCTTT.

The CDR3 DNA reads as TGTGCCAGTAGTAACCAGGACTCCTATAATTCACCCCTCCACTTT. Its protein is CASSNQDSYNSPLHF. The rearrangement links TRBV19 to TRBJ1-6; D not certain. CDR3 length: 15 amino acids. The V end lost 4 bases, the J end lost 0 bases, and 7 bases lay between the germline ends. The germline gives CDR1 LNHDA, CDR2 SQIVND (reference sequence).

J is TRBJ1-1 and V is TRBV7-2; D not certain. Germline CDR1 reads SGHTA; CDR2 reads FQGNSA. Trimming pared 4 bases from V and 0 bases from J, leaving 12 bases between. This CDR3 has 15 amino acids. The CDR3 bases are TGTGCCAGCAGCTCTACGACAAGTATGAACACTGAAGCTTTCTTT. Translation gives CASSSTTSMNTEAFF. The full variable domain, its missing parts supplied by reference TRBV7-2 and TRBJ1-1, is GAGVSQSPSNKVTEKGKDVELRCDPISGHTALYWYRQSLGQGLEFLIYFQGNSAPDKSGLPSDRFSAERTGGSVSTLTIQRTQQEDSAVYLCASSSTTSMNTEAFFGQGTRLTVV.

This chain joins TRBV2 and TRBJ1-5; no definite D call. The CDR3 sequence is 17 residues long. Trimming stripped 6 bases from V and 0 bases from J, with 18 bases between. Germline values: CDR1 SNHLY, CDR2 FYNNEI. The CDR3 bases are TGTGCCAGCAGGTGGGCCCCACACGCCAATAGCAATCAGCCCCAGCATTTT. Translating it yields CASRWAPHANSNQPQHF.

The table lists this clone with a few counts. The chain links TRBV5-4 to TRBJ1-1; 7 bases match TRBD1. The CDR3 totals 15 residues. V dropped 4 bases and J dropped 3; count of bases not matched to a gene: 9. CDR1 is SGHNT and CDR2 is YYREEE in the germline V gene (reference sequence). CDR3 DNA sequence: TGTGCCAGCAGCCCCGTCCAGGGGGGAGACACTGAAGCTTTCTTT. Protein: CASSPVQGGDTEAFF. The variable domain in full, with the rest retrieved from reference TRBV5-4 and TRBJ1-1, is ETGVTQSPTHLIKTRGQQVTLRCSSQSGHNTVSWYQQALGQGPQFIFQYYREEENGRGNFPPRFSGLQFPNYSSELNVNALELDDSALYLCASSPVQGGDTEAFFGQGTRLTVV.

This sequence joins TRBV30 and TRBJ1-4; tentatively, D is TRBD1 (5 bases). Germline assignment: CDR1 GTSNPN and CDR2 SVGIG (reference sequence). The CDR3 length is 15 residues. Deletions cut 2 bases from V and 2 bases from J, with 12 bases between. The CDR3, as DNA: TGTGCCTGGAGTCCTAGGGGAGGGACTAATGAAAAACTGTTTTTT. Translation gives CAWSPRGGTNEKLFF.

This clone was recorded a few times. The V gene is TRBV7-2, the J gene TRBJ2-7; D is undetermined. CDR1 is SGHTA and CDR2 is FQGNSA in the germline V gene. V lost 1 base and J lost 6, with 10 bases in between. The CDR3 totals 13 residues. CDR3 bases: TGTGCCAGCAGCTTAGATACCTTGCGCGAGCAGTACTTC. This encodes CASSLDTLREQYF.

This clone was recorded a few times. V gene TRBV2 combines with J gene TRBJ2-7, with 12 nucleotides matching TRBD2. After removal of 6 bases from V and 7 bases from J, the junction contained 7 bases not matched to a gene. CDR3 length: 14 amino acids. The V gene's germline CDR1 is SNHLY and CDR2 FYNNEI. The CDR3 DNA follows: TGTGCCAGCAGCCCTCGACTAGCGGGAGTAGAGCAGTACTTC. Translation gives CASSPRLAGVEQYF.

The chain links TRBV4-1 to TRBJ1-1, with TRBD1 matching 12 bases. V dropped 4 bases and J dropped 0; count of bases not matched to a gene: 15. The length of the CDR3 is 20 residues. From germline, CDR1 is MGHRA and CDR2 YSYEKL. Written as DNA, the CDR3 is TGCGCCAGCAGCCGAAAACATCCGGGACAGGGGGCGTTCATGAACACTGAAGCTTTCTTT. Its protein product is CASSRKHPGQGAFMNTEAFF.

The CDR3 nucleotides read TGTGCCAGTAGTATCCTATACAGGGAACGTCAGCCCCAGCATTTT. Translated: CASSILYRERQPQHF. J is TRBJ1-5 and V is TRBV19; TRBD1 is a possible D gene (6 bases). The CDR3 is made up of 15 amino acids. Trimming shortened V by 3 bases and J by 6 bases, and 15 bases separated the two germline ends. The germline gives CDR1 LNHDA, CDR2 SQIVND (reference sequence).

The chain recombines TRBV10-3 with TRBJ1-1, with 9 bases identical to TRBD1. Trimming cost V 7 bases and J 1 base; bases outside gene matches: 4. Germline V gene sequence: CDR1 ENHRY, CDR2 SYGVKD. The CDR3 consists of 14 residues. The CDR3 DNA is TGTGCCATCACCCGGACAGGGGAGAACACTGAAGCTTTCTTT. This codes for CAITRTGENTEAFF.

The chain carries TRBV5-6 and TRBJ1-6, with 10 bases fitting TRBD1. CDR3 length equals 15 residues. J gave up 9 bases and V 0 bases, and 3 bases lay outside the gene matches. Germline CDR1 reads SGHDT; CDR2 reads YYEEEE. In DNA, the CDR3 is TGTGCCAGCAGCTTGGCGGGACAGGGGAGTTCACCCCTCCACTTT. Translated, it gives CASSLAGQGSSPLHF.

A remark on this clone: Other DNA sequences in this sample translate to the same CDR3. This chain links TRBV9 with TRBJ2-1; D possibly corresponds to TRBD2 (7 bases). Germline loops: CDR1 SGDLS, CDR2 YYNGEE. CDR3 size: 15 residues. V lost 0 bases, J lost 2 bases, and 9 bases lay in between. The CDR3 coding sequence is TGTGCCAGCAGCGTAGGGGGGGGCACCTACAATGAGCAGTTCTTC. This translates into CASSVGGGTYNEQFF.

This clone was detected a few times. The CDR3 is CASSLSVGDEQFF. DNA for the CDR3: TGTGCCAGCAGCTTGAGCGTCGGCGATGAGCAGTTCTTC. The chain uses TRBV5-4 and TRBJ2-1; D not resolved. V dropped 1 base and J dropped 8 bases, with 10 bases sitting between them. CDR1 and CDR2 from the germline V gene are SGHNT and YYREEE (reference sequence). The CDR3 is made up of 13 amino acids.

The rearrangement uses TRBV7-9 and TRBJ1-4; tentatively, D is TRBD1 (6 bases). CDR1 SEHNR and CDR2 FQNEAQ come from the germline V gene (reference sequence). Trimming took off 2 bases at V and 10 bases at J, with 14 bases between the two ends. The CDR3 is 14 amino acids. The DNA of the CDR3 is TGTGCCAGCAGCTTAAGAACAGGGCTAGGAAAACTGTTTTTT. This gives the protein CASSLRTGLGKLFF.

V usage is TRBV19 and J usage is TRBJ1-1; D is uncertain. The germline gives CDR1 LNHDA, CDR2 SQIVND (reference sequence). The CDR3 is made up of 11 amino acids. V was pared by 5 bases and J by 8 bases, with 9 bases between. The CDR3: CASSWGVEAFF. The CDR3 DNA reads as TGTGCCAGTAGTTGGGGAGTCGAAGCTTTCTTT.

This chain joins TRBV28 and TRBJ2-7, with 10 bases aligning to TRBD1. The germline gives CDR1 MDHEN, CDR2 SYDVKM. After removal of 8 bases from V and 3 bases from J, the junction contained 7 bases not matched to a gene. The CDR3 contains 14 residues. CDR3 bases: TGTGCCAGCCTGGGACAGGGGTATCGCTACGAGCAGTACTTC. Amino acid sequence: CASLGQGYRYEQYF.

V usage is TRBV27 and J usage is TRBJ2-4; 7 bases agree with TRBD2. CDR1 is MNHEY, CDR2 SMNVEV, per germline (reference sequence). The CDR3 has 16 amino acids. Unmatched junction bases numbered 17, after V lost 7 bases and J lost 8 bases. Here the CDR3 reads CASNLGPARESYIQYF. Written as DNA, the CDR3 is TGTGCCAGCAATCTCGGCCCAGCGCGGGAGAGCTACATTCAGTACTTC.